This entry features one T cell receptor (beta chain) sequence. This CDR3 is 15 amino acids long. With 0 bases clipped from V and 7 bases from J, the junction kept 5 bases outside the gene matches. Germline assignment: CDR1 SGHDT and CDR2 YYEEEE. These data originate in a study of T cell changes during pregnancy in multiple sclerosis. TCRdb's table, derived via immunoSEQ multiplex PCR, lists solely in-frame clones and lacks some. The sample carries 25,000 to 35,000 clones, 89% recorded once. This chain uses TRBV5-6 with TRBJ1-4, with TRBD1 matching 8 bases. The input for sequencing was CD8+ T cells from peripheral blood mononuclear cells, taken in the second trimester of pregnancy. The source of this sequence is a female donor with multiple sclerosis, enrolled in a pregnancy study. The CDR3 sequence: CASSLGQGNFEKLFF. CDR3 DNA sequence: TGTGCCAGCAGCTTGGGACAGGGGAATTTTGAAAAACTGTTTTTT.